These T cell receptor beta chains were read from a single sample in a study of post-analysis software for immune sequencing data. TCRdb re-analysed the PCR reads in MiXCR, keeping a single row per CDR3 protein. The repertoire includes over 700,000 distinct CDR3 sequences, 25% to 30% of them detected once, and more than 0.55% sits in the top ten. The sample was blood. The receptor set was obtained from a girl aged 5-17 years with multiple sclerosis. The CDR3 runs from the conserved cysteine through the conserved F or W. Fields, in order: D gene, clone size, V gene, CDR3 length, J gene, CDR3 DNA, CDR3 protein. A D gene is named only where the DNA matches it firmly. Size tells how often a clone was seen (once, few, many) or the class of an expanded clone, and some rows leave it out.

>.|.|TRBV5-1|14|TRBJ2-3
TGCGCCAGCAGCTTGGCTTCGGGAGTAGATACGCAGTATTTT
CASSLASGVDTQYF
>.|.|TRBV11-1|13|TRBJ1-1
TGTGCCAGCAGCCCCACACGGACCACTGAAGCTTTCTTT
CASSPTRTTEAFF
>.|.|TRBV29-1|14|TRBJ1-2
TGCAGCATTGACTCTGGACCCCAGTGCTATGGCTACACCTTC
CSIDSGPQCYGYTF
>TRBD2|many|TRBV9|18|TRBJ2-3
TGTGCCAGCAGCCCACAGAATAGCGGGATGGGAAGCACAGATACGCAGTATTTT
CASSPQNSGMGSTDTQYF
>.|few|TRBV20-1|15|TRBJ2-7
TGCAGTGCCCACCTGGGACATCGGAGCTCCTACGAGCAGTACTTC
CSAHLGHRSSYEQYF
>.|.|TRBV7-9|13|TRBJ2-3
TGTGCCAGCACCGGGGGCGCCACAGATACGCAGTATTTT
CASTGGATDTQYF
>.|.|TRBV3-1|12|TRBJ1-2
TGTGCCAGCAGCACACGGAACTATGGCTACACCTTC
CASSTRNYGYTF
>.|.|TRBV29-1|12|TRBJ1-1
TGCAGCGTTGGAGGGGTTTATTATGAAGCTTTCTTT
CSVGGVYYEAFF
>TRBD2|many|TRBV7-8|14|TRBJ2-5
TGTGCCAGCAGCTTAGGGACTAGCGCTGCGACCCAGTACTTC
CASSLGTSAATQYF
>.|.|TRBV6-2/TRBV6-3|14|TRBJ2-1
TGTGCCAGCAACCGAGGTCCTGTTTACAATGAGCAGTTCTTC
CASNRGPVYNEQFF
>TRBD2|few|TRBV20-1|15|TRBJ2-5
TGCAGTGCTAGATCGACTAGCGGGACGGTGGGGGAGCAGTACTTC
CSARSTSGTVGEQYF
>.|.|TRBV5-1|13|TRBJ2-5
TGCGCCAGCAGCTTCGGTCGATCGGAGACCCAGTACTTC
CASSFGRSETQYF
>.|.|TRBV5-6|14|TRBJ1-2
TGTGCCAGCAGCTACACAGGGACCGACTATGGCTACACCTTC
CASSYTGTDYGYTF
>TRBD2|few|TRBV29-1|15|TRBJ2-1
TGCAGCGTTGATCCCGGACTAGCGGGAGAGAATGAGCAGTTCTTC
CSVDPGLAGENEQFF
>.|.|TRBV29-1|11|TRBJ1-1
TGCAGCGTTGAAGGGGCAACTGAAGCTTTCTTT
CSVEGATEAFF
>.|few|TRBV6-2/TRBV6-3|13|TRBJ1-1
TGTGCCAGCGCCCACGTTGTGGCCACTGAAGCTTTCTTT
CASAHVVATEAFF
>TRBD1|few|TRBV29-1|12|TRBJ1-1
TGCAGCGCCTTGGACAGGGGAGCTGAAGCTTTCTTT
CSALDRGAEAFF
>.|.|TRBV28|14|TRBJ2-1
TGTGCCAGCAGTTCCGGACTGGGGATGATCGAGCAGTTCTTC
CASSSGLGMIEQFF
>.|many|TRBV5-1|15|TRBJ2-1
TGCGCCAGCAGCTTGGGTTCCTACCGGGACAATGAGCAGTTCTTC
CASSLGSYRDNEQFF
>.|few|TRBV11-2|16|TRBJ1-6
TGTGCCAGCAGCTATAGTCGGACGCTTTATAATTCACCCCTCCACTTT
CASSYSRTLYNSPLHF
>.|.|TRBV6-2/TRBV6-3|15|TRBJ2-5
TGTGCCAGCAGTTACGACAGGGGAGGGCAAGAGACCCAGTACTTC
CASSYDRGGQETQYF
>.|.|TRBV19|16|TRBJ2-6
TGTGCCAGTAGTATCCTTTTGGGCCATGGGGCCAACGTCCTGACTTTC
CASSILLGHGANVLTF
>.|.|TRBV9|16|TRBJ1-2
TGTGCCAGCAGCGTAACCCTAGGACGAGGGTTAGAGGGCTACACCTTC
CASSVTLGRGLEGYTF
>.|.|TRBV18|15|TRBJ2-1
TGTGCCAGCTCACCCAGGGCCCAAGGTGGGAATGAGCAGTTCTTC
CASSPRAQGGNEQFF
>TRBD1|few|TRBV14|16|TRBJ1-4
TGTGCCAGCAGCCAAGGGGCGACAGGGGGAAGAGAAAAACTGTTTTTT
CASSQGATGGREKLFF
>.|.|TRBV9|13|TRBJ2-7
TGTGCCAGCAGCCCACGGTCGGGGTACGAGCAGTACTTC
CASSPRSGYEQYF
>.|.|TRBV6-6|13|TRBJ1-2
TGTGCCAGCAGAGTGGAGGGTTACTATGGCTACACCTTC
CASRVEGYYGYTF
>TRBD1|.|TRBV20-1|13|TRBJ2-5
TGCAGTCCGGGGGACAGGGAGGGAGAGACCCAGTACTTC
CSPGDREGETQYF
>TRBD1|.|TRBV12-3/TRBV12-4|15|TRBJ1-5
TGTGCCAGCAGTTTTCGCCAGGGGGCTGGTCAGCCCCAGCATTTT
CASSFRQGAGQPQHF
>TRBD2|.|TRBV6-1|22|TRBJ2-3
TGTGCCAGCAGCCCCTTTCCCGGACTAGCGGGAGGGCGGGGCCAACCCACAGATACGCAGTATTTT
CASSPFPGLAGGRGQPTDTQYF
>.|.|TRBV7-8|17|TRBJ2-1
TGTGCCAGCAGCTTAGCGACGGCTACCTGGACCTACAATGAGCAGTTCTTC
CASSLATATWTYNEQFF
>.|.|TRBV15|13|TRBJ1-5
TGTGCCACCAGCGGGCAGGGGTTTCAGCCCCAGCATTTT
CATSGQGFQPQHF
>.|few|TRBV20-1|15|TRBJ2-7
TGCAGTGCTATCCCCTCCCACTTCACCGATAACGAGCAGTACTTC
CSAIPSHFTDNEQYF
>.|.|TRBV6-1|13|TRBJ1-2
TGTGCCAGCAGCTCACCCACAGGTTTGGGCTACACCTTC
CASSSPTGLGYTF
>.|few|TRBV20-1|15|TRBJ2-3
TGCAGCAGTGCGTTCCAGCGCCCTAGCACAGATACGCAGTATTTT
CSSAFQRPSTDTQYF
>TRBD2|few|TRBV7-2|16|TRBJ2-1
TGTGCCAGCAGCTTAGCGGGACTAGCGATCTACAATGAGCAGTTCTTC
CASSLAGLAIYNEQFF
>TRBD1|.|TRBV4-1|16|TRBJ2-1
TGCGCCAGCAGCCTCTCCGGGACAGGGGGGAGCAATGAGCAGTTCTTC
CASSLSGTGGSNEQFF
>.|.|TRBV7-2|15|TRBJ2-1
TGTGCCAGCAGCTTAGCCCCTAGCGACGGGATTGAGCAGTTCTTC
CASSLAPSDGIEQFF
>TRBD2|few|TRBV20-1|14|TRBJ2-3
TGCAGTGCCGTAACTAGCGGGAACACAGATACGCAGTATTTT
CSAVTSGNTDTQYF
>.|few|TRBV29-1|16|TRBJ2-1
TGCAGCGTTGTCGGTAGCGCGACCGGCGGGTACAATGAGCAGTTCTTC
CSVVGSATGGYNEQFF
>TRBD2|few|TRBV20-1|11|TRBJ2-4
TGCAGTGTTCCGCGGGGGGGCATTCAGTACTTC
CSVPRGGIQYF
>TRBD1|.|TRBV7-2|17|TRBJ1-4
TGTGCCAGCAGCCCTCTGGGACAGGGGAGAACTAATGAAAAACTGTTTTTT
CASSPLGQGRTNEKLFF
>.|.|TRBV3-1|17|TRBJ1-4
TGTGCCAGCAGCCAAGGAATCGGGCGGAGGCGAAATGAAAAACTGTTTTTT
CASSQGIGRRRNEKLFF
>.|many|TRBV27|15|TRBJ2-5
TGTGCCAGCAGTCGTAAGATCGGACAGCAAGAGACCCAGTACTTC
CASSRKIGQQETQYF
>.|many|TRBV29-1|13|TRBJ2-1
TGCAGCGTTGTTCAGGTTGTCTACAATGAGCAGTTCTTC
CSVVQVVYNEQFF
>.|.|TRBV3-1|15|TRBJ2-1
TGTGCCAGCAGCCAAGAAGGAGCGGCCCACAATGAGCAGTTCTTC
CASSQEGAAHNEQFF
>.|few|TRBV7-8|15|TRBJ2-7
TGTGCCAGCAAGCCGGGGAGGACAGACCCCTACGAGCAGTACTTC
CASKPGRTDPYEQYF
>TRBD1|many|TRBV24-1|14|TRBJ2-5
TGTGCCACCAGTGATCGGACAGGGGGGGAGACCCAGTACTTC
CATSDRTGGETQYF
>.|.|TRBV9|16|TRBJ2-1
TGTGCCAGCAGCCTGGCTGAGGGGGGCCACCGTAATGAGCAGTTCTTC
CASSLAEGGHRNEQFF
>.|.|TRBV12-3/TRBV12-4|16|TRBJ2-5
TGTGCCAGCAGTTTCTATTCCGGGGCGGATCAAGAGACCCAGTACTTC
CASSFYSGADQETQYF
>TRBD1|.|TRBV29-1|14|TRBJ2-7
TGCAGCGTTGAATCTCCAGGGGGCACCTACGAGCAGTACTTC
CSVESPGGTYEQYF
>.|many|TRBV12-3/TRBV12-4|11|TRBJ2-3
TGTGCCAGCACCTTCACAGATACGCAGTATTTT
CASTFTDTQYF
>TRBD2|few|TRBV10-3|16|TRBJ2-1
TGTGCCATCAGAGACGGGACTAGCGGGCGAAACAATGAGCAGTTCTTC
CAIRDGTSGRNNEQFF
>.|few|TRBV27|15|TRBJ1-5
TGTGCCAGCAGCACGGGGGGTACAGGCAATCAGCCCCAGCATTTT
CASSTGGTGNQPQHF
>.|few|TRBV11-2|13|TRBJ2-7
TGTGCCAGCAGCTTTAGCGGTGCCTACGAGCAGTACTTC
CASSFSGAYEQYF
>TRBD1|few|TRBV5-5|14|TRBJ1-1
TGTGCCAGCAGTCACAGGGGGGTAGACACTGAAGCTTTCTTT
CASSHRGVDTEAFF
>.|few|TRBV10-3|14|TRBJ2-1
TGTGCCATCATGAGCGGACTCCCCTACAATGAGCAGTTCTTC
CAIMSGLPYNEQFF
>TRBD1|.|TRBV7-8|19|TRBJ1-1
TGTGCCAGCAGCTTCGACCGATCAAACAGGGGGCGAGTGGGGACTGAAGCTTTCTTT
CASSFDRSNRGRVGTEAFF
>.|.|TRBV6-5|15|TRBJ1-5
TGTGCCAGCTCCCGGACAGTTGGTAGCAATCAGCCCCAGCATTTT
CASSRTVGSNQPQHF